This T cell receptor (beta chain) was retrieved from a study of blood T cell repertoires in COVID-19. CDR1 SQVTM and CDR2 ANQGSEA come from the germline V gene. V dropped 3 bases and J dropped 1; count of bases not matched to a gene: 5. CDR3 length equals 14 residues. Assay: immunoSEQ multiplex PCR; the TCRdb copy retains only in-frame clones and omits some. The data contain approximately 210,000 clones, 81% of them singletons. The source is a woman aged 50 to 60 with acute COVID-19. The chain carries TRBV29-1 and TRBJ2-7, with 8 bases lining up with TRBD1. Sequenced: PBMCs or T cells enriched from blood (not recorded which). The CDR3 coding sequence is TGCAGCGTTGATCCCAGGACAGGGTCCTACGAGCAGTACTTC. Translated: CSVDPRTGSYEQYF.